The 8 T cell receptor beta chains in this list originate from one sample, sequenced in a study of T cell changes during pregnancy in multiple sclerosis. Repertoires were generated with immunoSEQ multiplex PCR, while TCRdb's copy carries only in-frame clones and drops some. The table shows 100,000 or so clones, with almost 95% occurring only once. This sample comprised peripheral blood, obtained in the third trimester of pregnancy. The receptors here all came from a female donor with multiple sclerosis, enrolled in a pregnancy study.

The sample holds one count of this clone. The V gene is TRBV29-1, the J gene TRBJ2-7; 7 bases map to TRBD2. The CDR3 spans 13 residues. Germline CDR1 is SQVTM and CDR2 is ANQGSEA. With 4 bases clipped from V and 2 bases from J, the junction kept 5 bases outside the gene matches. The CDR3 sequence is CSVVGTTTYEQYF. CDR3 nucleotide sequence: TGCAGCGTTGTGGGGACTACAACCTACGAGCAGTACTTC.

The J gene is TRBJ2-7, the V gene TRBV6-5; 7 bases map to TRBD1. Germline-derived CDR1 and CDR2 are MNHEY and SVGAGI. V was clipped by 4 bases and J by 3 bases; unmatched bases: 3. CDR3 length equals 13 residues. DNA for the CDR3: TGTGCCAGCAGTTGGGGACAGAACTACGAGCAGTACTTC. As protein: CASSWGQNYEQYF.

This rearrangement joins TRBV5-5 to TRBJ2-7; 9 bases map to TRBD1. The CDR3 spans 16 residues. The germline V gene encodes CDR1 SGHKS and CDR2 YYEKEE (reference sequence). Trimming removed 1 base from V and 3 bases from J; junction bases left unmatched: 8. The CDR3 DNA sequence: TGTGCCAGCAGCTTGTGGATGGGGACAGGGCTCTACGAGCAGTACTTC. Residues: CASSLWMGTGLYEQYF.

The J gene is TRBJ2-3, the V gene TRBV10-3; perhaps TRBD1 as D (6 bases). Germline V gene data show CDR1 as ENHRY and CDR2 as SYGVKD. The CDR3 length is 12 residues. The CDR3 DNA sequence: TGTGCATCCAAACAGGGACCAGATACGCAGTATTTT. Translating gives CASKQGPDTQYF.

The chain links TRBV18 to TRBJ1-5; D uncertain. CDR3 size: 15 residues. Germline values: CDR1 KGHSH, CDR2 LQKENI. V was clipped by 0 bases and J by 4 bases, with 10 bases between them. The DNA for the CDR3 is TGTGCCAGCTCACCACCGAACGGAGCAAATCAGCCCCAGCATTTT. Encoded protein: CASSPPNGANQPQHF.

This sequence joins TRBV6-5 and TRBJ1-5; possibly TRBD1 for D (5 bases). CDR1 is MNHEY and CDR2 is SVGAGI in the germline V gene. The CDR3 sequence is 15 residues long. The V gene lost 6 bases and the J gene lost 5 bases, with 17 bases spanning the gap. The CDR3 loop reads CASSLRASPDQPQHF. In DNA, the CDR3 is TGTGCCAGCAGCCTCAGGGCCTCCCCCGATCAGCCCCAGCATTTT.

V usage is TRBV28 and J usage is TRBJ1-5; D might be TRBD1 (5 bases). CDR1 MDHEN and CDR2 SYDVKM come from the germline V gene. This CDR3 is built from 15 residues. V lost 5 bases and J 3 bases, leaving 14 bases between the germline ends. This CDR3 is CASSPYTGVNQPQHF. The CDR3 DNA follows: TGTGCCAGCAGTCCATACACAGGAGTCAATCAGCCCCAGCATTTT.

The chain joins TRBV28 to TRBJ2-5; 8 bases map to TRBD1. Germline lookup yields CDR1 MDHEN and CDR2 SYDVKM. After removal of 6 bases from V and 6 bases from J, the junction contained 9 bases not matched to a gene. The CDR3 consists of 14 residues. The DNA for the CDR3 is TGTGCCAGCAGACGTATGGGACAGGATAAGACCCAGTACTTC. It codes for CASRRMGQDKTQYF.